This entry lists 24 T cell receptor beta chains sequenced from one sample in a study of blood T cells in healthy people across ages. The second PCR ran roughly 6 to 11 cycles with a sample-barcoded 5' primer and J-beta primers. In TCRdb, the 5' RACE reads were re-called with MiXCR into one record per CDR3 protein. The profile shows 750,000 to 950,000 distinct CDR3 sequences, about 55% of them singletons. The sample consisted of blood. The origin of the receptors is an elderly man in good health.

This chain links TRBV9 with TRBJ1-2, with TRBD1 as a possible D gene (5 bases). The CDR3 sequence is 15 residues long. V shed 3 bases and J shed 2 bases, with 14 bases lying between them. CDR1 is SGDLS and CDR2 is YYNGEE in the germline V gene. CDR3 region: CASSAGPGRNYGYTF. CDR3 coding DNA: TGTGCCAGCAGCGCGGGACCGGGACGGAACTATGGCTACACCTTC.

The chain recombines TRBV2 with TRBJ2-7, with 7 bases fitting TRBD1. Germline V CDR1 and CDR2: SNHLY, FYNNEI. V was pared by 6 bases and J by 5 bases, with 16 bases of the junction left unmatched. The CDR3 is 16 residues long. This CDR3 reads CASSRTADRVVDEQYF. The CDR3 nucleotides are TGTGCCAGCAGCAGAACGGCTGACAGGGTAGTCGACGAGCAGTACTTC.

The J gene is TRBJ2-7, the V gene TRBV6-2 or TRBV6-3; D is possibly TRBD1 (5 bases). Germline CDR1 is MNHEY and CDR2 is SVGEGT. The CDR3 contains 17 residues. V was pared by 0 bases and J by 2 bases, with 17 bases between. In DNA, the CDR3 is TGTGCCAGCAGTTACTCAGCCAGGGTTCATCTAACCTACGAGCAGTACTTC. Translating gives CASSYSARVHLTYEQYF.

The chain has TRBV10-3 and TRBJ2-3, with D tentatively TRBD1 or TRBD2 (6 bases each). The CDR3 has 14 residues. CDR1 and CDR2 (germline): ENHRY, SYGVKD. V lost 7 bases and J 2 bases, leaving 13 bases between the germline ends. CDR3 DNA sequence: TGTGCCATCACCCTGGGGGGCGCCACAGATACGCAGTATTTT. Its translation is CAITLGGATDTQYF.

The chain employs TRBV27 and TRBJ2-3, with TRBD2 matching over 8 bases. The CDR3 is made up of 18 amino acids. Per germline, CDR1 MNHEY and CDR2 SMNVEV (reference sequence). The V and J ends lost 5 bases and 0 bases, in that order; junction bases with no gene match: 13. The DNA of the CDR3 is TGTGCCAGCAGTCAGAAACTAGCGGCTAAAAGGAGCACAGATACGCAGTATTTT. Its protein is CASSQKLAAKRSTDTQYF.

This chain connects TRBV7-2 to TRBJ2-1, with D maybe TRBD2 (5 bases). This CDR3 is built from 15 residues. Germline V gene data show CDR1 as SGHTA and CDR2 as FQGNSA. The germline V and J ends were trimmed by 6 bases and 0 bases, with 12 bases remaining between them. The CDR3 region has the DNA TGTGCCAGCAGACTAGACCGGAGCTCCTACAATGAGCAGTTCTTC. Protein: CASRLDRSSYNEQFF. Filled out from reference TRBV7-2 and TRBJ2-1, the complete variable domain reads GAGVSQSPSNKVTEKGKDVELRCDPISGHTALYWYRQSLGQGLEFLIYFQGNSAPDKSGLPSDRFSAERTGGSVSTLTIQRTQQEDSAVYLCASRLDRSSYNEQFFGPGTRLTVL.

To note about this clonotype: One junction end disagrees with the germline gene, perhaps due to a read error. The V gene is TRBV9, the J gene TRBJ2-5; 7 bases fit TRBD1. CDR3 length: 14 residues. Germline CDR1 is SGDLS and CDR2 is YYNGEE. The CDR3 bases are TGTGCCAGCAACGTAGGACAGGCGGGAGAGACCCAGTACTTC. This gives the protein CASNVGQAGETQYF.

Concerning this clonotype itself: One junction end disagrees with the germline gene, perhaps due to a read error. The chain recombines TRBV20-1 with TRBJ2-4; D possibly corresponds to TRBD2 (6 bases). The better agreement between TRBJ2-7 and the DNA end casts doubt on the J call. This CDR3 is built from 14 residues. The V gene's germline CDR1 is DFQATT and CDR2 SNEGSKA (reference sequence). CDR3 sequence (DNA): TGCGGTGCTAGAACCTTACTAGCTTTTTACGAGCAGTACTTC. Its translation is CGARTLLAFYEQYF.

The chain combines TRBV7-9 with TRBJ2-5, with 11 bases lining up with TRBD2. Germline V gives CDR1 SEHNR, CDR2 FQNEAQ (reference sequence). The CDR3 totals 16 residues. J was trimmed by 0 bases and V by 5 bases; bases with no gene match: 5. In DNA form, the CDR3 reads TGTGCCAGCAGCCGGGGACTAGCGGCTTACCAAGAGACCCAGTACTTC. This encodes CASSRGLAAYQETQYF.

The genes are TRBV2 and TRBJ1-1; TRBD1 aligns across 7 bases. The CDR3 spans 11 residues. With 6 bases clipped from V and 9 bases from J, the junction kept 4 bases outside the gene matches. The germline V gene has CDR1 SNHLY and CDR2 FYNNEI. CDR3 loop: CASSETGKAFF. The CDR3 nucleotides are TGTGCCAGCAGCGAGACAGGGAAAGCTTTCTTT.

The chain carries TRBV11-2 and TRBJ2-5, with TRBD1 identical over 9 bases. CDR3 length: 14 residues. V dropped 6 bases and J dropped 4; count of bases not matched to a gene: 6. Germline CDR1 reads SGHAT; CDR2 reads FQNNGV. The CDR3 DNA follows: TGTGCCAGCAGTCCCACAGGGGGCACAGAGACCCAGTACTTC. Residues: CASSPTGGTETQYF.

The CDR3 here is CASSQEGRRAYNEQFF. The CDR3 DNA follows: TGTGCCAGCAGCCAAGAGGGAAGGCGGGCCTACAATGAGCAGTTCTTC. V gene TRBV4-2 combines with J gene TRBJ2-1; tentative D call: TRBD2 (5 bases). Trimming left V 0 bases short and J 2 bases short, with 11 bases between. Germline values: CDR1 LGHNA, CDR2 YNFKEQ. The CDR3 has 16 residues.

The V gene is TRBV20-1, the J gene TRBJ2-1; 13 bases align to TRBD2. Germline CDR1 is DFQATT and CDR2 is SNEGSKA (reference sequence). V dropped 2 bases and J dropped 2; count of bases not matched to a gene: 9. CDR3 size: 18 residues. The CDR3 bases are TGCAGTGCTAGAAGGACTAGCGGGAGACAATTCCCCTACAATGAGCAGTTCTTC. It encodes CSARRTSGRQFPYNEQFF.

V and J are TRBV4-2 and TRBJ1-2, with D possibly TRBD1 on 5 matching bases. The CDR3 has 14 amino acids. V was pared by 4 bases and J by 9 bases, with 18 bases between. CDR1 and CDR2 (germline): LGHNA, YNFKEQ. CDR3 sequence: CASSPPGVGASYTF. The CDR3 DNA follows: TGTGCCAGCAGCCCTCCCGGGGTCGGGGCTAGCTACACCTTC.

This clonotype was counted between two and nine times. The chain uses TRBV29-1 and TRBJ2-7; tentative D call: TRBD1 (6 bases). The CDR3 sequence is 13 residues long. Germline V gene sequence: CDR1 SQVTM, CDR2 ANQGSEA. V was shortened by 7 bases and J by 3 bases, with 16 bases between the two germline ends. The CDR3 nucleotides are TGCAGCGCCCGCCGACAGGCAGACTACGAGCAGTACTTC. Translated, it gives CSARRQADYEQYF.

This clonotype was counted once. Compared with germline, one end of the junction differs, possibly owing to a read error. V and J are TRBV20-1 and TRBJ2-7; 9 positions match TRBD1. Germline CDR1 DFQATT, CDR2 SNEGSKA (reference sequence). The CDR3 is made up of 17 amino acids. The CDR3 coding sequence is TGCAGCGCTAGGGGACAGGGAGGCAGTGGGTACTCCTACGAGCAGTACTTC. It translates to CSARGQGGSGYSYEQYF.

The CDR3 sequence: CATHRGDTEAFF. DNA for the CDR3: TGTGCCACCCACAGGGGAGACACTGAAGCTTTCTTT. The V and J genes are TRBV10-3 and TRBJ1-1, with TRBD1 matching 7 bases. This CDR3 is built from 12 residues. V was pared by 10 bases and J by 3 bases, with 5 bases of the junction left unmatched. Germline assignment: CDR1 ENHRY and CDR2 SYGVKD.

V is TRBV6-2 or TRBV6-3 and J is TRBJ2-7, with 14 positions matching TRBD2. This CDR3 region has 16 residues. Germline V gives CDR1 MNHEY, CDR2 SVGEGT. V shed 2 bases, J shed 3 bases, and the junction held 3 bases outside the gene matches. The DNA of the CDR3 is TGTGCCAGCAGTTACGGGACTAGCGGGAGAGGCTACGAGCAGTACTTC. This gives the protein CASSYGTSGRGYEQYF.

DNA of the CDR3: TGTGCCAGCAGTTACTCGAGGCTAGCGGGACCCGGGGATGAGCAGTTCTTC. Protein: CASSYSRLAGPGDEQFF. The chain combines TRBV6-2 or TRBV6-3 with TRBJ2-1, with 9 bases lining up with TRBD2. J gave up 8 bases and V 0 bases, and 11 bases lay outside the gene matches. The CDR3 contains 17 residues. The V gene's germline CDR1 is MNHEY and CDR2 SVGEGT.

There are a few counts of this clonotype. The chain uses TRBV20-1 and TRBJ2-7; maybe TRBD1 (5 bases). This CDR3 has 12 amino acids. CDR1 and CDR2 from the germline V gene are DFQATT and SNEGSKA (reference sequence). V lost 3 bases to trimming and J lost 3 bases, with 9 bases between them. The CDR3: CSASREIYEQYF. Here the CDR3 DNA reads TGCAGTGCTAGCAGGGAAATCTACGAGCAGTACTTC.

The chain couples TRBV27 to TRBJ2-3; D gene ambiguous. Germline V gene data show CDR1 as MNHEY and CDR2 as SMNVEV (reference sequence). The ends were cut back, 10 bases at V and 14 bases at J, with 16 bases in the middle. CDR3 length: 10 residues. CDR3 in DNA: TGTGCCACTAACCCCAGATACGCGTATTTT. This sequence encodes CATNPRYAYF.

The chain is built from TRBV7-8 and TRBJ2-7; 10 nucleotides align to TRBD1. The CDR3 runs to 15 residues. After removal of 4 bases from V and 3 bases from J, the junction contained 6 bases not matched to a gene. Germline CDR1 reads SGHVS; CDR2 reads FQNEAQ. CDR3: CASSSRDRGHYEQYF. In DNA form, the CDR3 reads TGTGCCAGCAGCTCCCGGGACAGGGGCCACTACGAGCAGTACTTC.

The CDR3 here is CASSLRQGGGTDTQYF. CDR3 DNA sequence: TGTGCCAGCAGCTTAAGACAAGGGGGGGGCACAGATACGCAGTATTTT. The chain employs TRBV7-3 and TRBJ2-3, with a possible D match to TRBD2 (7 bases). The CDR3 contains 16 residues. V was cut by 1 base and J by 1 base, with 12 bases left in between. From germline, CDR1 is SGHTA and CDR2 FQGTGA.

This chain joins TRBV27 and TRBJ1-1, with D possibly TRBD1 on 5 matching bases. V lost 1 base to trimming and J lost 6 bases, with 15 bases between them. This CDR3 comprises 15 residues. Germline values: CDR1 MNHEY, CDR2 SMNVEV (reference sequence). The CDR3 here is CASSLYKTGTSEAFF. The CDR3 DNA reads as TGTGCCAGCAGTTTATATAAGACCGGGACCTCTGAAGCTTTCTTT.